This TCR beta chain is from a study of T cell repertoires in cytomegalovirus infection. Findings and caveats of the study: CMV-specific TCR beta clonotypes restricted by HLA-C were the ones dominating the ex vivo response. Carriers of CMV and the relevant HLA type were discriminated by public TCR beta frequency.

Using its own MiXCR run on the reads, TCRdb lists one record per CDR3 protein. The sample holds some 680,000 distinct CDR3 sequences; less than 40% are singletons and the top ten take roughly 2.9%. The sample holds a few counts of this clonotype. Its antigen is unidentified. The CDR3 sequence is 20 residues long. The germline V gene encodes CDR1 MNHNY and CDR2 SVGAGI (reference sequence). J lost 4 bases, V lost 5 bases, and 21 bases had no gene match. The clonotype was recovered from a human donor in good health (CMV status not recorded). Some clones in this sample may be carry-over from other donors' samples. The sample was PBMCs. This chain links TRBV6-6 with TRBJ2-1; 9 nucleotides line up with TRBD2. CDR3 in amino acids: CASSPPGGGSGRTTYNEQFF. In DNA, the CDR3 is TGTGCCAGCAGTCCCCCCGGGGGAGGGAGCGGGAGGACTACATACAATGAGCAGTTCTTC.